Following are 30 T cell receptor beta chains from one sample sequenced in a study of T cell clonality in common variable immunodeficiency. TCRdb's table, derived via immunoSEQ multiplex PCR, lists solely in-frame clones and lacks some. The specimen has 80,000 or so clones, none found just once. Material: peripheral blood mononuclear cells. All receptors derive from a person between 18 and 69 years old in good health.

In this sample, this clone turned up many times. The sequence runs out 3 residues before the end of the CDR3; the remainder is reconstructed from the germline J gene. V gene TRBV20-1 combines with J gene TRBJ1-1; 7 nucleotides agree with TRBD1. The germline V gene encodes CDR1 DFQATT and CDR2 SNEGSKA (reference sequence). V shed 7 bases, J shed 1 base, and the junction held 6 bases outside the gene matches. The CDR3 consists of 13 residues. The CDR3: CSVRQGGNTEAFF. The CDR3 DNA, read in part, is TGCAGTGTCCGACAGGGCGGGAACACTGAA.

This clone was recorded a few times. The read falls 3 residues short of the CDR3 end, and the missing part is taken from the germline J gene. The chain is built from TRBV27 and TRBJ2-7; 13 nucleotides agree with TRBD2. V lost 6 bases to trimming and J lost 5 bases; unmatched junction nucleotides: 10. The CDR3 totals 16 residues. Germline V CDR1 and CDR2: MNHEY, SMNVEV (reference sequence). The CDR3 sequence is CASSLGLAGAIDEQYF. The covered CDR3 bases are TGTGCCAGCAGCCTCGGACTAGCGGGAGCAATCGACGAG.

This clone was observed at least ten times. The CDR3 end is not reached by the read, which stops 3 residues before it; the germline J gene fills it in. The chain combines TRBV19 with TRBJ1-5; 7 nucleotides agree with TRBD1. V gave up 5 bases and J gave up 7 bases; unmatched junction bases: 5. The CDR3 runs 13 residues. Germline values: CDR1 LNHDA, CDR2 SQIVND (reference sequence). The CDR3 here is CASSSDREQPQHF. Partial CDR3 DNA: TGTGCCAGTAGTTCCGACAGGGAACAGCCC.

As to this clone: Read sequence stops 3 residues before the CDR3 end, and the germline J gene provides the missing end. V usage is TRBV5-4 and J usage is TRBJ2-5, with D tentatively TRBD2 (5 bases). The germline V gene has CDR1 SGHNT and CDR2 YYREEE (reference sequence). V shed 2 bases and J shed 1 base, with 6 bases lying between them. The CDR3 extends over 13 amino acids. CDR3 protein: CASSFRGQETQYF. The DNA read from the CDR3 is TGTGCCAGCAGCTTCCGGGGCCAAGAGACC.

This clone was seen ten or more times. The read is 3 residues too short to cover the CDR3 end, so that end is filled in from the germline J gene. This chain links TRBV19 with TRBJ1-1, with a possible D match to TRBD1 (6 bases). Trimming cost V 5 bases and J 1 base, with 17 bases left between them. The germline CDR1 and CDR2 sequences are LNHDA and SQIVND (reference sequence). The CDR3 has 16 amino acids. The CDR3 spells CASSSRGQAKNTEAFF. The covered CDR3 bases are TGTGCCAGTAGTTCCAGGGGCCAGGCAAAGAACACTGAA.

This clone was detected a few times. The read ends 3 residues before the CDR3 terminus; that terminus is restored from the germline J gene. V is TRBV6-1 and J is TRBJ1-5; D is unresolved. Germline CDR1 is MNHNS and CDR2 is SASEGT. The CDR3 runs 13 residues. V was cut by 4 bases and J by 0 bases, with 4 bases left in between. CDR3 DNA (partial): TGTGCCAGCAGTGGTTATAGCAATCAGCCC. This translates into CASSGYSNQP. The whole CDR3 region reads CASSGYSNQPQHF.

This clone was detected many times. The missing CDR3 end, 3 residues past where the read stops, is filled in from the germline J gene. J is TRBJ2-2 and V is TRBV5-1; tentative D call: TRBD2 (5 bases). This CDR3 region has 14 residues. CDR1 SGHRS and CDR2 YFSETQ come from the germline V gene. Trimming stripped 0 bases from V and 5 bases from J, with 8 bases between. This CDR3 reads CASSLGPGTGELFF. The part of the CDR3 DNA that was read is TGCGCCAGCAGCTTGGGTCCGGGGACCGGGGAG.

This clone was seen at least ten times. With the read ending 3 residues before the CDR3 end, the germline J gene is used to fill in that end. This sequence joins TRBV9 and TRBJ2-7, with D possibly TRBD1 on 5 matching bases. Looked up from germline, CDR1 is SGDLS and CDR2 is YYNGEE. Trimming took 0 bases from V and 3 from J, leaving 13 bases between them. CDR3 length: 15 amino acids. CDR3 residues: CASSVDLDTLYEQYF. The covered CDR3 bases are TGTGCCAGCAGCGTAGATCTGGACACCCTCTACGAG.

This clone appeared many times. One junction end disagrees with the germline gene, perhaps due to a read error. The read finishes 3 residues shy of the CDR3 end, and the germline J gene is used to complete it. The chain has TRBV4-2 and TRBJ2-5; D is perhaps TRBD1 (6 bases). The CDR3 spans 15 residues. Germline assignment: CDR1 LGHNA and CDR2 YNFKEQ. This chain's CDR3 is CASSPTGQREETQYF. The CDR3 DNA, read in part, is TGCGCCAGCAGCCCAACCGGACAGAGGGAAGAGACC.

This clone was picked up many times. With the read ending 3 residues before the CDR3 end, the germline J gene is used to fill in that end. This chain links TRBV19 with TRBJ2-3; D tentatively reads TRBD1 or TRBD2 (5 bases each). The CDR3 spans 14 residues. From germline, CDR1 is LNHDA and CDR2 SQIVND (reference sequence). The germline V and J ends were trimmed by 10 bases and 1 base, with 15 bases remaining between them. CDR3 residues: CATLSRGGTDTQYF. The sequenced CDR3 bases are TGTGCCACCCTCTCCCGAGGGGGCACAGATACG.

This clone appeared many times. The read terminates 3 residues ahead of where the CDR3 ends, so the germline J gene completes it. The chain employs TRBV5-1 and TRBJ2-3; TRBD2 agrees at 13 bases. The germline V gene has CDR1 SGHRS and CDR2 YFSETQ. Trimming cost V 3 bases and J 6 bases; bases outside gene matches: 7. The CDR3 is 16 residues long. The CDR3 is CASSWGTSGKGDTQYF. The CDR3 DNA, read in part, is TGCGCCAGCAGCTGGGGGACTAGCGGGAAAGGTGATACG.

This clone has a count of ten or more. Read coverage stops 3 residues before the CDR3 terminus; the germline J gene supplies the remainder. The chain combines TRBV6-4 with TRBJ1-5; D is ambiguous. Trimming took 3 bases from V and 0 from J, leaving 3 bases between them. This CDR3 contains 13 residues. Germline-derived CDR1 and CDR2 are MRHNA and SNTAGT. The part of the CDR3 DNA that was read is TGTGCCAGCAGTGAAGGTAGCAATCAGCCC. It encodes CASSEGSNQP. The CDR3 in its entirety is CASSEGSNQPQHF.

This clone occurred many times. The CDR3 end lies 3 residues beyond the end of the read and is filled in from the germline J gene. This chain joins TRBV6-2 or TRBV6-3 and TRBJ2-2; the match to TRBD2 covers 10 bases. The germline gives CDR1 MNHEY, CDR2 SVGEGT. This CDR3 is built from 15 residues. The trim removed 4 bases at V and 7 bases at J, leaving 6 bases unmatched. The CDR3 reads CASSFLAGVVGELFF. CDR3 DNA, as far as it was read: TGTGCCAGCAGTTTCCTAGCGGGAGTGGTCGGGGAG.

This clone was recorded a few times. The CDR3 end falls 3 residues outside the read, so it is completed with the germline J gene. The J gene is TRBJ1-5, the V gene TRBV20-1; 10 positions match TRBD1. Germline CDR1 reads DFQATT; CDR2 reads SNEGSKA (reference sequence). With V trimmed by 4 bases and J by 4 bases, 4 bases remained unmatched. The CDR3 has 14 residues. The sequenced part of the CDR3 DNA is TGCAGTGCTATGGGACAGGGGCTGAATCAGCCC. This translates into CSAMGQGLNQP. The whole CDR3 is CSAMGQGLNQPQHF.

This clone appeared many times. The read finishes 3 residues shy of the CDR3 end, and the germline J gene is used to complete it. V and J are TRBV19 and TRBJ1-1, with D maybe TRBD1 (6 bases). With 5 bases removed from V and 1 base from J, the gap between germline ends came to 11 bases. The V gene's germline CDR1 is LNHDA and CDR2 SQIVND (reference sequence). CDR3 length equals 14 residues. The CDR3 sequence: CASSSRTANTEAFF. The sequenced CDR3 bases are TGTGCCAGTAGTTCTAGGACAGCGAACACTGAA.

This clone was counted only a few times. The CDR3 end is not reached by the read, which stops 3 residues before it; the germline J gene fills it in. V and J are TRBV10-2 and TRBJ2-1, with 10 nucleotides matching TRBD2. This CDR3 contains 18 residues. V lost 3 bases, J lost 7 bases, and 15 bases stayed unmatched. Germline-derived CDR1 and CDR2 are WSHSY and SAAADI. CDR3 DNA, as far as it was read: TGCGCCAGCAGTGAAGCCCTAGCGGGAGCGTTCGGAATAAATGAG. Translated, it gives CASSEALAGAFGINE. The CDR3 in full is CASSEALAGAFGINEQFF.

This clone turned up a few times. With the read ending 3 residues before the CDR3 end, the germline J gene is used to fill in that end. This rearrangement joins TRBV5-4 to TRBJ2-7; D perhaps matches TRBD1 (9 bases). This CDR3 spans 15 amino acids. Between the trimmed V and J ends, which lost 10 bases and 2 bases, there was a span of 22 bases. Germline values: CDR1 SGHNT, CDR2 YYREEE (reference sequence). The CDR3 region is CALATGGTGTYEQYF. CDR3 bases read: TGTGCCCTTGCAACGGGGGGGACAGGGACCTACGAG.

This clone was found many times. The read ends 3 residues before the CDR3 terminus; that terminus is restored from the germline J gene. The chain has TRBV19 and TRBJ1-4; D not resolved. CDR3 size: 14 residues. Per the germline V gene, CDR1 is LNHDA and CDR2 is SQIVND (reference sequence). The V gene lost 2 bases and the J gene lost 7 bases, with 11 bases spanning the gap. CDR3 DNA, as far as it was read: TGTGCCAGTAGTATAAGGAGAGAGGGTGAAAAA. It yields the protein CASSIRREGEK. The full CDR3 sequence reads CASSIRREGEKLFF. Filled out from reference TRBV19 and TRBJ1-4, the complete variable domain reads DGGITQSPKYLFRKEGQNVTLSCEQNLNHDAMYWYRQDPGQGLRLIYYSQIVNDFQKGDIAEGYSVSREKKESFPLTVTSAQKNPTAFYLCASSIRREGEKLFFGSGTQLSVL.

This clone was detected many times. Incomplete CDR3 DNA: TGTGCCAGCCAGGGGACTAGAGGAACCGGGGAG. Residues: CASQGTRGTGE. The whole CDR3 reads CASQGTRGTGELFF. The chain is built from TRBV19 and TRBJ2-2, with 8 nucleotides matching TRBD2. Coverage ceases 3 residues before the CDR3 finishes, and the germline J gene fills in the end. Germline V CDR1 and CDR2: LNHDA, SQIVND (reference sequence). The CDR3 runs to 14 residues. J was trimmed by 5 bases and V by 9 bases; bases with no gene match: 8. The full variable domain, in which reference TRBV19 and TRBJ2-2 provide the parts outside the CDR3, is DGGITQSPKYLFRKEGQNVTLSCEQNLNHDAMYWYRQDPGQGLRLIYYSQIVNDFQKGDIAEGYSVSREKKESFPLTVTSAQKNPTAFYLCASQGTRGTGELFFGEGSRLTVL.

As to this clone: With the read ending 3 residues before the CDR3 end, the germline J gene is used to fill in that end. The chain has TRBV18 and TRBJ2-5; tentative D call: TRBD2 (5 bases). The CDR3 covers 14 residues. CDR1 and CDR2 from the germline V gene are KGHSH and LQKENI. V was shortened by 1 base and J by 5 bases, with 11 bases between the two germline ends. Here the CDR3 reads CASSPQRRTETQYF. The CDR3 DNA, read in part, is TGTGCCAGCTCACCACAGCGCAGGACTGAGACC.

This clone was counted at least ten times. The CDR3 extends 3 residues past the end of the read, so its final part is completed from the germline J gene. The V gene is TRBV28, the J gene TRBJ2-7; tentative D call: TRBD1 (6 bases). The V gene lost 3 bases and the J gene lost 0 bases, with 9 bases spanning the gap. The length of the CDR3 is 14 residues. Germline CDR1 and CDR2: MDHEN and SYDVKM. The CDR3 protein is CASSLTGYSYEQYF. Incomplete CDR3 DNA: TGTGCCAGCAGTTTGACAGGCTACTCCTACGAG.

Ten or more counts support this clone. One end of the junction fails to match germline, which may point to a read error. The CDR3 end lies 3 residues beyond the end of the read and is filled in from the germline J gene. V and J are TRBV4-2 and TRBJ2-1, with 9 bases identical to TRBD1. This CDR3 has 15 amino acids. Germline V gene lookup returns CDR1 LGHNA and CDR2 YNFKEQ. Incomplete CDR3 DNA: TGCGCCAGCAGCCGCGGGACAGGGTTATACAATGAG. Translated: CASSRGTGLYNE. The entire CDR3 sequence reads CASSRGTGLYNEQFF.

Regarding this clone: The observed sequence ends 3 residues before the CDR3 terminus, with the missing tail filled in from the germline J gene. The chain combines TRBV7-2 with TRBJ2-3; 7 nucleotides align to TRBD1. V dropped 1 base and J dropped 4; count of bases not matched to a gene: 2. Looked up from germline, CDR1 is SGHTA and CDR2 is FQGNSA. This CDR3 has 14 residues. The CDR3 spells CASSLEGGSDTQYF. CDR3 DNA (partial): TGTGCCAGCAGCTTAGAAGGGGGCTCAGATACG.

This clone was recorded at least ten times. The observed sequence ends 3 residues before the CDR3 terminus, with the missing tail filled in from the germline J gene. The chain has TRBV11-2 and TRBJ1-4; a weak D match, TRBD1 (5 bases). The CDR3 contains 15 residues. V lost 2 bases to trimming and J lost 3 bases, with 10 bases between them. Germline V lookup: CDR1 SGHAT, CDR2 FQNNGV. The CDR3 sequence: CASSLRGVANEKLFF. Incomplete CDR3 DNA: TGTGCCAGCAGCTTAAGAGGGGTGGCTAATGAAAAA.

This clone came up many times. The read comes to an end 3 residues before the CDR3 does, leaving the germline J gene to fill in the end. V and J are TRBV5-1 and TRBJ2-7, with 8 positions matching TRBD1. The CDR3 sequence is 13 residues long. The J segment lost 3 bases and the V segment lost 4 bases, leaving 3 bases of the junction unmatched. Germline lookup yields CDR1 SGHRS and CDR2 YFSETQ. The CDR3 sequence is CASSGGTGYEQYF. Partial CDR3 DNA: TGCGCCAGCAGCGGGGGGACAGGCTACGAG.

At least ten counts were recorded for this clone. The CDR3 goes on 3 residues after the read ends, and that part is filled in from the germline J gene. The chain links TRBV7-9 to TRBJ2-5, with 8 bases matching TRBD2. The CDR3 is 15 amino acids. Germline V gives CDR1 SEHNR, CDR2 FQNEAQ (reference sequence). The V gene end was trimmed by 0 bases and the J gene end by 5 bases; junction bases not matched to a gene: 5. Incomplete CDR3 DNA: TGTGCCAGCAGCTTAGCGGAAGGCGGGGGGGAGACC. This translates into CASSLAEGGGET. The CDR3 in its entirety is CASSLAEGGGETQYF.

This clone came up many times. The CDR3 is cut off 3 residues early in the read; its end comes from the germline J gene. This chain joins TRBV20-1 and TRBJ2-3; maybe TRBD2 (7 bases). CDR1 and CDR2 from the germline V gene are DFQATT and SNEGSKA (reference sequence). The CDR3 extends over 18 amino acids. Trimming cost V 2 bases and J 1 base, with 22 bases left between them. The part of the CDR3 DNA that was read is TGCAGTGCTAGACGGGGGGCCCGGGCTAGCGCCCGCACAGATACG. It specifies CSARRGARASARTDT. The whole CDR3 sequence reads CSARRGARASARTDTQYF.

In its sample, this clone was seen many times. The read is 3 residues too short to cover the CDR3 end, so that end is filled in from the germline J gene. The chain joins TRBV10-3 to TRBJ2-1; D perhaps matches TRBD1 (5 bases). The germline V gene encodes CDR1 ENHRY and CDR2 SYGVKD. V was trimmed by 8 bases and J by 6 bases, leaving 17 bases between them. The CDR3 extends over 14 amino acids. CDR3 sequence: CAIQDKEFANEQFF. The DNA read from the CDR3 is TGTGCCATCCAGGACAAGGAATTTGCCAATGAG.

This clone was counted at least ten times. The read stops 3 residues short of the end of the CDR3; the missing end is completed from the germline J gene. The rearrangement joins TRBV7-8 to TRBJ1-2; TRBD1 matches 10 bases. CDR3 length equals 14 residues. Germline V gene sequence: CDR1 SGHVS, CDR2 FQNEAQ. This CDR3 reads CASSRRQGAKGYTF. CDR3 DNA (partial): TGTGCCAGCAGCCGCAGACAGGGGGCAAAGGGC.

Comments on this clone: The CDR3 extends 3 residues past the end of the read, so its final part is completed from the germline J gene. The V call is TRBV5-8, the J call TRBJ2-7, with 8 bases aligning to TRBD1. Germline CDR1 SGHTS, CDR2 YDEGEE. V shed 4 bases, J shed 3 bases, and the junction held 6 bases outside the gene matches. This CDR3 has 14 residues. Partial CDR3 DNA: TGTGCCAGCAGCATCGGACAGGGCGACTACGAG. This codes for CASSIGQGDYE. In full, the CDR3 is CASSIGQGDYEQYF.